This entry is about one TCR beta chain. The data were obtained in a study of blood T cell repertoires in COVID-19. Study-wide context: Samples of COVID-19 (acute and convalescent) were obtained from the United States, Italy and Spain.

Germline loops: CDR1 LNHDA, CDR2 SQIVND (reference sequence). This CDR3 has 16 amino acids. The junction had 13 bases not matched to a gene; V was cut back by 5 bases and J by 4 bases. In the original processing: Reference gene primer amplification yielded estimated nucleated cell counts. The table came from immunoSEQ multiplex PCR; TCRdb's copy has only in-frame clones and leaves some out. D and trimming come from the DNA, and the V and J calls and clone size come from that table. The data contain fewer than 300,000 clones, 90% to 95% of them singletons. Enrolment of Seattle patients took place during active infection, and they were followed longitudinally.

Sequencing was carried out using peripheral blood. The TCR originated in a woman in her 30s with COVID-19, enrolled during active disease. V and J are TRBV19 and TRBJ2-5; 7 positions match TRBD1. CDR3: CASSPERMPGGETQYF. The DNA for the CDR3 is TGTGCCAGTAGTCCGGAGCGGATGCCAGGGGGAGAGACCCAGTACTTC.